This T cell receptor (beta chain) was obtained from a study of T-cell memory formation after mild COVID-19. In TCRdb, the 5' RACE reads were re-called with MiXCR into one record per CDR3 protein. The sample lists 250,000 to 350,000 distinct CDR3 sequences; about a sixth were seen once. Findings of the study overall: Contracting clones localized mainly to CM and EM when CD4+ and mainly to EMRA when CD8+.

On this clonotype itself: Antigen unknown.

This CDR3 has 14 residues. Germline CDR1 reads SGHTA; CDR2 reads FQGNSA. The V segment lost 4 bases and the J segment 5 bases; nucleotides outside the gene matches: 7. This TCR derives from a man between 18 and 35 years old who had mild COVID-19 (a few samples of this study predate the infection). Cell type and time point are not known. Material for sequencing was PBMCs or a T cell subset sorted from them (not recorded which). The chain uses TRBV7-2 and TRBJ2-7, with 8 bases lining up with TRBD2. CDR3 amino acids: CASSSRGGIDEQYF. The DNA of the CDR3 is TGTGCCAGCAGCTCTCGGGGGGGGATCGACGAGCAGTACTTC.